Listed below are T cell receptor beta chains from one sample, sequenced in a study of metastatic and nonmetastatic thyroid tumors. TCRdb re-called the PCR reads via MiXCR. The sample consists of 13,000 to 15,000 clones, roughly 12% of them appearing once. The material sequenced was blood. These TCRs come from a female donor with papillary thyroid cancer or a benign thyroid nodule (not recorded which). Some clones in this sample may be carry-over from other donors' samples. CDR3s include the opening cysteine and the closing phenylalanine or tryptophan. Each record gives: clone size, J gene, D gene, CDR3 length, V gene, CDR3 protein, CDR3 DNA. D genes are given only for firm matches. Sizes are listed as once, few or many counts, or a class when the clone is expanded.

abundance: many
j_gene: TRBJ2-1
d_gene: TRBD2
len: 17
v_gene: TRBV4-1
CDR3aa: CASSLLAGGTGHNEQFF
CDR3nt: TGCGCCAGCAGCCTACTAGCGGGAGGGACCGGACACAATGAGCAGTTCTTC

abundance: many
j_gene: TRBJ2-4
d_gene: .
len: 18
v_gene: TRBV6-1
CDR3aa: CASSVGGGLWVTKNIQYF
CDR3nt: TGTGCCAGCAGTGTAGGGGGGGGGCTTTGGGTAACCAAAAACATTCAGTACTTC

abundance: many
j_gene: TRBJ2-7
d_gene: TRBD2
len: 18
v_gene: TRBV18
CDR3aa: CASSPRTSGNEMAYEQYF
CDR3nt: TGTGCCAGCTCACCACGGACTAGCGGGAACGAGATGGCCTACGAGCAGTACTTC

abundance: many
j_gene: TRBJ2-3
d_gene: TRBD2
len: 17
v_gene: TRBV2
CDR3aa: CASSEASGGIHTDTQYF
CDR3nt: TGTGCCAGCAGTGAGGCTAGCGGGGGGATTCACACAGATACGCAGTATTTT

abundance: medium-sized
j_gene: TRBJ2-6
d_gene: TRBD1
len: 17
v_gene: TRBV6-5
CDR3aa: CASSYGTGGSGANVLTF
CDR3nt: TGTGCCAGCAGTTATGGGACAGGGGGCTCCGGGGCCAACGTCCTGACTTTC

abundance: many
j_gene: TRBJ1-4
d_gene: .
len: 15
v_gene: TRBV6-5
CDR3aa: CASSYVDSRNEKLFF
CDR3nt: TGTGCCAGCAGTTACGTGGACAGTCGTAATGAAAAACTGTTTTTT

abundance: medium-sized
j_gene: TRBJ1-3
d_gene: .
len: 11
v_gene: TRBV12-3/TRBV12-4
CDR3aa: CASSLGNTIYF
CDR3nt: TGTGCCAGCAGTTTGGGTAACACCATATATTTT

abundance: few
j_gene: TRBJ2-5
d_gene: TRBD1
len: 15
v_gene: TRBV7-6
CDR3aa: CASSSYGTAQETQYF
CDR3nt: TGTGCCAGCAGCTCATACGGGACAGCACAAGAGACCCAGTACTTC

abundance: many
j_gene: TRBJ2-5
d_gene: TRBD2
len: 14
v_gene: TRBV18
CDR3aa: CASSPAGGQETQYF
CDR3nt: TGTGCCAGCTCACCAGCGGGGGGACAAGAGACCCAGTACTTC

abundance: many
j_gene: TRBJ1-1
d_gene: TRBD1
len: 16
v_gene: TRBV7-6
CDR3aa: CASSPSSQGGFTEAFF
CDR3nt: TGTGCCAGCAGCCCGTCTTCCCAGGGGGGTTTTACTGAAGCTTTCTTT

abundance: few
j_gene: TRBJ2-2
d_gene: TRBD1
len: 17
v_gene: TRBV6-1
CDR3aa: CASSVTGTAGYTGELFF
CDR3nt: TGTGCCAGCAGTGTAACCGGGACAGCTGGATACACCGGGGAGCTGTTTTTT

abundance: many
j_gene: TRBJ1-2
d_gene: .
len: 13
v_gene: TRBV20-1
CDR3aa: CSARPDRNYGYTF
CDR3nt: TGCAGTGCTAGACCTGACAGGAACTATGGCTACACCTTC

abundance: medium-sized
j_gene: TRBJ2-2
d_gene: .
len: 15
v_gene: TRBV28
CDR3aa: CASSSTTGRTGELFF
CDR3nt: TGTGCCAGCAGTTCAACAACAGGGCGCACCGGGGAGCTGTTTTTT